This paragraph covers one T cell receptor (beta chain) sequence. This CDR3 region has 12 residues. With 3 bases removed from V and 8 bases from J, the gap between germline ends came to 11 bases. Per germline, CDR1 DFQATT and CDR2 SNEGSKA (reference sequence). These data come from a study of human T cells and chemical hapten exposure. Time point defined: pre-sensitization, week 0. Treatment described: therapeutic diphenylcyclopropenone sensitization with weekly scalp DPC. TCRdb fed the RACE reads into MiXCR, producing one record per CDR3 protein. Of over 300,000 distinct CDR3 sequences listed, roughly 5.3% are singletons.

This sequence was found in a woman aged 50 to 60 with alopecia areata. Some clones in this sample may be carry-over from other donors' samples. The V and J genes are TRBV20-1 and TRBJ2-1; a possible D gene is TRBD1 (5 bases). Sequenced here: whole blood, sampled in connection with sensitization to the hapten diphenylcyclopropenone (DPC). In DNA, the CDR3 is TGCAGTGCTAGTACGCAGGGCCATGAGCAGTTCTTC. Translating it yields CSASTQGHEQFF.